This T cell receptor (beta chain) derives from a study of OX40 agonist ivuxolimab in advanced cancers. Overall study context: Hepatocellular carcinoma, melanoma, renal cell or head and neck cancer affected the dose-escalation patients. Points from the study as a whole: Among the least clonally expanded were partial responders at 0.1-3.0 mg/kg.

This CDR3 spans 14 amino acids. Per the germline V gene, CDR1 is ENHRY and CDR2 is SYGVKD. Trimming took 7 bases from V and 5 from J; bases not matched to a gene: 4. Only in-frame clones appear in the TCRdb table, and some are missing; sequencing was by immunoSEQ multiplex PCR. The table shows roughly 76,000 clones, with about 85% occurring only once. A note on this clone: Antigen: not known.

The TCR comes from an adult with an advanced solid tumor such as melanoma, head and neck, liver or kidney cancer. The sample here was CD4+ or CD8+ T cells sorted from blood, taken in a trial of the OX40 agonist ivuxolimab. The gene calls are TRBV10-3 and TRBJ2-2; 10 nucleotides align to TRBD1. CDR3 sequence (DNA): TGTGCCATCAACCTGGGACAGGGGACCGGGGAGCTGTTTTTT. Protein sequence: CAINLGQGTGELFF.